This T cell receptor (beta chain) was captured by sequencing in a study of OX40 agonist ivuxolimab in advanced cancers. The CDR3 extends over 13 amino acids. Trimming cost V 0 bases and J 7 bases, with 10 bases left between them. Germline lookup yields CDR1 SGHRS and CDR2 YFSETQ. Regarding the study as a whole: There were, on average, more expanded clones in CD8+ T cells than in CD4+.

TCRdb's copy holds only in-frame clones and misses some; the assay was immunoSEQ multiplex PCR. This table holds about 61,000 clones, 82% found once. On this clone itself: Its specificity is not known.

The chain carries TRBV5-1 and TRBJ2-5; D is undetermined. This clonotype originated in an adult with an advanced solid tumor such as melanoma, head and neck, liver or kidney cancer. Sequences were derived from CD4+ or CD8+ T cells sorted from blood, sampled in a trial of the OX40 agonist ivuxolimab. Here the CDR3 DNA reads TGCGCCAGCAGCTTGGCGTGGGTTGGGACCCAGTACTTC. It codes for CASSLAWVGTQYF.